This T cell receptor beta chain was documented in a study of OX40 agonist ivuxolimab in advanced cancers. Sequencing was performed with immunoSEQ multiplex PCR; in TCRdb, only in-frame clones are kept and a portion is missing. The sample carries tens of thousands of clones, approximately 80% recorded once. At baseline, cycle 4 day 1, and cycle 7 day 1, blood was sampled. From germline, CDR1 is SGHTA and CDR2 FQGNSA. The V and J ends lost 4 bases and 9 bases respectively, with 23 bases between them. CDR3 length equals 16 residues. The TCR comes from an adult with an advanced solid tumor such as melanoma, head and neck, liver or kidney cancer. The sample in question was CD4+ or CD8+ T cells sorted from blood, obtained in a trial of the OX40 agonist ivuxolimab. The chain couples TRBV7-2 to TRBJ2-3; D perhaps matches TRBD1 (7 bases). CDR3 amino acids: CASSSELAGGYGTQYF. For the CDR3, the DNA is TGTGCCAGCAGCTCCGAACTGGCAGGGGGGTACGGCACGCAGTATTTT.